This paragraph covers one T cell receptor (beta chain) sequence. The data derive from a study of regulatory T cells in long-lasting Graves disease. Time point: persistent/refractory GD, antithyroid drugs over 5 years with positive TRAb. The TCR library was prepared using RNA isolated from PBMCs. Peripheral blood, at about 10 milliliters, went into EDTA tubes. Building the TCR beta libraries relied on iRepertoire HTBI primers, and CDR3 regions underwent Arm-PCR. MiXCR, applied by TCRdb to the multiplex PCR reads, yields one record per CDR3 protein. The data contain some 300,000 distinct CDR3 sequences, around 23% of them singletons. With 8 bases removed from V and 0 bases from J, the gap between germline ends came to 13 bases. Germline-derived CDR1 and CDR2 are SNHLY and FYNNEI. The CDR3 covers 14 residues.

This TCR derives from a female donor with Graves disease. The chain carries TRBV2 and TRBJ1-2; TRBD1 is a possible D gene (6 bases). Sequenced material: peripheral blood mononuclear cells (PBMCs), taken when the disease was refractory, from a patient treated with antithyroid drugs. CDR3 loop: CASWGGPPNYGYTF. In DNA, the CDR3 is TGTGCCAGCTGGGGGGGGCCACCTAACTATGGCTACACCTTC.